The 2 T cell receptor beta chains listed next were all sequenced from one sample in a study of T-cell memory formation after mild COVID-19. From the 5' RACE reads, TCRdb called clonotypes with MiXCR, one entry per CDR3 protein. The data contain roughly 200,000 distinct CDR3 sequences, 16% of them singletons. The sequenced sample consisted of PBMCs or a T cell subset sorted from them (not recorded which). The source of these receptors is an adult woman who had mild COVID-19 (a few samples of this study predate the infection). Cell type and time point are not known.

At least ten counts were recorded for this clonotype. The chain combines TRBV14 with TRBJ2-1, with D possibly being TRBD1 (6 bases). Germline values: CDR1 SGHDN, CDR2 FVKESK. V lost 1 base and J 9 bases, leaving 16 bases between the germline ends. The CDR3 covers 15 residues. CDR3 nucleotide sequence: TGTGCCAGCAGCCAAGGACAGGTACGTCGGAGTGAGCAGTTCTTC. It is translated as CASSQGQVRRSEQFF.

This clonotype was counted a few times. The chain uses TRBV6-1 and TRBJ2-4; the D gene is possibly TRBD2 (6 bases). The CDR3 totals 16 residues. With 2 bases removed from V and 8 bases from J, the gap between germline ends came to 19 bases. CDR1 and CDR2 from the germline V gene are MNHNS and SASEGT. CDR3 in DNA: TGTGCCAGCAGTGAACGGATCTGGGGCCGGAGGGACATTCAGTACTTC. This sequence encodes CASSERIWGRRDIQYF.